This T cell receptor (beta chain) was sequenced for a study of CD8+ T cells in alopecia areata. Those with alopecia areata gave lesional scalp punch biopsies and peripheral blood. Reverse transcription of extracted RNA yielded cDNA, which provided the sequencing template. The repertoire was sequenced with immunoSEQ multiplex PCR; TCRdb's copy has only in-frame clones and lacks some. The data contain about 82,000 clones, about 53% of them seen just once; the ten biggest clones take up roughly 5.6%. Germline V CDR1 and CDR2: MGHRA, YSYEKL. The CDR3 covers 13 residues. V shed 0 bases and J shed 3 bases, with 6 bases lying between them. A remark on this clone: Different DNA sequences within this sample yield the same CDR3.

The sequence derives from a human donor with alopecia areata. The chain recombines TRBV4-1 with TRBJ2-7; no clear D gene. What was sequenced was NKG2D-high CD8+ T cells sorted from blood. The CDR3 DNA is TGCGCCAGCAGCCAAGAGAATAGCTACGAGCAGTACTTC. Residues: CASSQENSYEQYF.